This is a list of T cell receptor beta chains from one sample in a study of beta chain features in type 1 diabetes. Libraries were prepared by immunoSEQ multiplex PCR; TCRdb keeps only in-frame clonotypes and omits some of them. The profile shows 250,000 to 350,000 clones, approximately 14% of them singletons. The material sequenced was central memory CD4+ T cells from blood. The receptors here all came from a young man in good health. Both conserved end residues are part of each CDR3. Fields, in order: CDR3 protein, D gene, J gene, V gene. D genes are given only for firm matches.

CDR3 protein: CASSSITGIGELFF
D gene: NA
J gene: TRBJ2-2
V gene: TRBV12-1

CDR3 protein: CATQRGTSETQYF
D gene: NA
J gene: TRBJ2-5
V gene: TRBV5-4

CDR3 protein: CASGLFKREVGNEQFF
D gene: TRBD2
J gene: TRBJ2-1
V gene: TRBV12-5

CDR3 protein: CASGTARNEQFF
D gene: NA
J gene: TRBJ2-1
V gene: TRBV11-3

CDR3 protein: CASSGALEAFF
D gene: NA
J gene: TRBJ1-1
V gene: TRBV6-5

CDR3 protein: CASSLMGGNYGYTF
D gene: NA
J gene: TRBJ1-2
V gene: TRBV7-9

CDR3 protein: CASSPPLAGVETQYF
D gene: TRBD2
J gene: TRBJ2-5
V gene: TRBV18

CDR3 protein: CASSPRRGDNYGYTF
D gene: NA
J gene: TRBJ1-2
V gene: TRBV5-6

CDR3 protein: CASSFLGRRIPGANVLTF
D gene: NA
J gene: TRBJ2-6
V gene: TRBV11-2

CDR3 protein: CASSSGQGVKQFF
D gene: TRBD1
J gene: TRBJ2-1
V gene: TRBV5-6

CDR3 protein: CATTERRGAQGDTQYF
D gene: TRBD2
J gene: TRBJ2-3
V gene: TRBV10-3

CDR3 protein: CASSLAPPNTGELFF
D gene: NA
J gene: TRBJ2-2
V gene: TRBV7-9

CDR3 protein: CASTPRVGGGSDTQYF
D gene: NA
J gene: TRBJ2-3
V gene: TRBV7-2

CDR3 protein: CASRSVRNSPLHF
D gene: NA
J gene: TRBJ1-6
V gene: TRBV6-5

CDR3 protein: CASSFRTGASETQYF
D gene: TRBD1
J gene: TRBJ2-5
V gene: TRBV7-8

CDR3 protein: CASSVSGRNEQFF
D gene: TRBD2
J gene: TRBJ2-1
V gene: TRBV7-2

CDR3 protein: CASSQSRGGEPQHF
D gene: NA
J gene: TRBJ1-5
V gene: TRBV4-2

CDR3 protein: CASTLDRGDNQPQHF
D gene: TRBD1
J gene: TRBJ1-5
V gene: TRBV2

CDR3 protein: CASSLRWAGELFF
D gene: NA
J gene: TRBJ2-2
V gene: TRBV11-2

CDR3 protein: CASSHTGDYGYTF
D gene: TRBD1
J gene: TRBJ1-2
V gene: TRBV4-3

CDR3 protein: CASGTGVTEAFF
D gene: NA
J gene: TRBJ1-1
V gene: TRBV12-5

CDR3 protein: CASSPQTTPDTQYF
D gene: NA
J gene: TRBJ2-3
V gene: TRBV9

CDR3 protein: CASSATFMNTEAFF
D gene: NA
J gene: TRBJ1-1
V gene: TRBV6-4

CDR3 protein: CASSPPADTQYF
D gene: NA
J gene: TRBJ2-3
V gene: TRBV7-9

CDR3 protein: CASSPHYEQYF
D gene: NA
J gene: TRBJ2-7
V gene: TRBV5-8

CDR3 protein: CATSRAFLGATEAFF
D gene: NA
J gene: TRBJ1-1
V gene: TRBV15

CDR3 protein: CASSLVAGNSGNTIYF
D gene: NA
J gene: TRBJ1-3
V gene: TRBV5-1